One sample yielded the 6 T cell receptor beta chains listed below, sequenced in a study of human T cells and chemical hapten exposure. Each CDR3 protein is one row after TCRdb ran MiXCR on the RACE reads. This table has about 130,000 distinct CDR3 sequences, roughly 9% appearing once. Specified time point: healthy volunteer bleed at 2 weeks. The template was total RNA from unfractionated whole blood. Sequencing was carried out using whole blood. The receptor source for this set is a male donor in good health. Some clones in this sample may be carry-over from other donors' samples.

This clonotype was picked up a small number of times. The chain is built from TRBV6-6 and TRBJ1-1; a weak D match, TRBD1 (6 bases). The V end lost 2 bases, the J end lost 2 bases, and 15 bases lay between the germline ends. This CDR3 is built from 16 residues. CDR1 is MNHNY and CDR2 is SVGAGI in the germline V gene (reference sequence). CDR3 DNA sequence: TGTGCCAGCAGTTACCCAACGGACAGAAGTAACACTGAAGCTTTCTTT. Encoded protein: CASSYPTDRSNTEAFF.

This clonotype appeared a few times. The chain couples TRBV5-5 to TRBJ2-3; weak D call: TRBD1 (7 bases). V was clipped by 2 bases and J by 5 bases, with 12 bases between them. The CDR3 sequence is 14 residues long. CDR1 is SGHKS, CDR2 YYEKEE, per germline (reference sequence). The CDR3 nucleotides are TGTGCCAGCAGCTTCCAGGGGGGCGTAGATACGCAGTATTTT. Protein sequence: CASSFQGGVDTQYF.

This clonotype was seen a few times. This chain uses TRBV7-9 with TRBJ2-1; D is undetermined. V lost 3 bases and J lost 10, with 10 bases in between. The germline gives CDR1 SEHNR, CDR2 FQNEAQ (reference sequence). This CDR3 spans 12 amino acids. CDR3 sequence (DNA): TGTGCCAGCAGCTTTATTGTATGGGAGCAGTTCTTC. Its translation: CASSFIVWEQFF.

The chain recombines TRBV12-3 or TRBV12-4 with TRBJ2-5; TRBD2 matches 8 bases. J lost 1 base, V lost 4 bases, and 5 bases had no gene match. The CDR3 is 15 residues long. The CDR3 sequence: CASSSLTSAQETQYF. CDR3 DNA sequence: TGTGCCAGCAGTTCCCTGACTAGCGCCCAAGAGACCCAGTACTTC.

The chain employs TRBV6-5 and TRBJ1-2; TRBD1 aligns across 9 bases. Germline loops: CDR1 MNHEY, CDR2 SVGAGI. CDR3 length: 14 residues. Unmatched junction bases numbered 2, after V lost 0 bases and J lost 6 bases. This CDR3 reads CASSYSGQGDGYTF. The CDR3 DNA sequence: TGTGCCAGCAGTTACTCGGGACAGGGTGATGGCTACACCTTC.

This clonotype was observed at least ten times. The V gene is TRBV10-3, the J gene TRBJ1-1; 8 bases line up with TRBD1. V lost 3 bases, J lost 4 bases, and 4 bases stayed unmatched. This CDR3 comprises 14 residues. Germline lookup yields CDR1 ENHRY and CDR2 SYGVKD. Here the CDR3 DNA reads TGTGCCATCAGTGACTGGACAGGGTCCACTGAAGCTTTCTTT. Translation gives CAISDWTGSTEAFF.